This TCR beta chain came from a study of blood T cells in healthy people across ages (dated by TCRdb to between 2015 and 2017). Regarding the research as a whole: Template switching captured roughly one uniquely barcoded TCR beta cDNA molecule per two T cells in model experiments. Age-related changes in TCR beta repertoire diversity were measured in the study by deep sequencing normalized with unique cDNA molecular identifiers. The donors were divided into four age groups: young (average roughly 15 years), middle-aged (approximately 39), aged (62) and long-lived (roughly 86). To avoid experimental bias, donors of different ages were spread randomly across the sequencing lanes. Using the same blood draw, the study looked at two additional independent replicas of 1 million unique cDNA reads for two donors, one aged 18 to 30 and the other aged 80 or older. Overall study results and their limits: Total diversity estimates from one million sequenced T cells were considered lower bounds and underestimates. Observed TCR beta diversity correlated strongly with the percentage of naive T cells measured by flow cytometry. Donor CMV infection status was unknown, potentially confounding age-related changes in expanded clonotypes. Since profiling was done on bulk unsorted PBMCs, naive and antigen-experienced compartments could not be conclusively compared. The long-lived group showed more naive CD4+ T cells, fewer expanded clones and increased TCR diversity than the aged group, suggesting age selection. Observed TCR beta diversity per million T cells fell roughly linearly with age, and a significant reduction was already apparent by age about 36.

Comment on this clonotype: The target of this receptor is not known. The junction shows a germline mismatch at one end, possibly a read error.

Library preparation was by 5' RACE. The sample was run on an Illumina HiSeq 2500. A second about 7 to 11 cycle PCR used a sample-barcoded 5' primer and a J-beta primer mix. Each TCR beta cDNA molecule received a unique molecular identifier from a template-switch 5' adaptor carrying 12 random nucleotides. Each sample yielded at least 3 million CDR3-containing paired-end reads. First-strand cDNA was synthesized from all RNA with the Mint cDNA synthesis kit, primed by a TRBC-specific oligonucleotide. Following uracil-DNA glycosylase treatment, a first 18-cycle PCR with universal primers M1SS and BC2_uni_R was performed on all cDNA. The original pipeline was this. Normalization of each sample was performed by random selection of 1 million high-quality reads, each carrying a distinct molecular identifier. Reads sharing molecular identifiers were discarded rather than binned into consensus sequences. MiTCR, run with a Q25 quality threshold and the strictest error-elimination algorithm, handled CDR3 identification, clonotype clustering and error correction. A nonparametric unseen species model using Euler transformation provided a lower-bound estimate of total TCR beta diversity. Using fastp at Q25 and MiXCR, TCRdb reprocessed the public reads and kept productive beta chains. Rows with a matching CDR3 protein are joined into one entry that keeps the most common DNA and genes. The authors' filters were not applied to this entry. This sample gives about 1.8 million distinct CDR3 sequences in total; around half of them show up just once. The leading ten clones occupy over 2% of the sample.

Systemically healthy Caucasian individuals from Russia, 39 in total and aged 6 to 90 years, were included as donors. Each donor gave around 9.9 milliliters of peripheral blood, collected into EDTA-treated Vacutainer tubes. Ficoll-Paque density-gradient centrifugation was used to isolate PBMCs, with at least 6 million obtained per sample. Trizol reagent was used to extract total RNA from PBMCs, with at least 5.5 micrograms per sample. Naive CD45RAhigh/CD27high T cell percentages were measured by flow cytometry on a PBMC aliquot from every donor. Sequenced sample: blood. The clonotype was recovered from a woman between 40 and 55 years old in good health.

The CDR3 protein sequence reads: CGARPSGGLITYGYTF. The DNA sequence follows: TGCGGTGCTAGACCCTCAGGGGGCTTGATTACCTATGGCTACACCTTC. The chain was built from TRBV20-1 and TRBJ1-2; TRBD1 fits 8 bases in the junction. Based on the germline V gene (reference sequence), the CDR1 and CDR2 sequences are DFQATT and SNEGSKA. The CDR3 starts with the cysteine, ends with the phenylalanine, and has 16 residues. Solely the CDR3 DNA is kept, with 48 bases framed from the first base.